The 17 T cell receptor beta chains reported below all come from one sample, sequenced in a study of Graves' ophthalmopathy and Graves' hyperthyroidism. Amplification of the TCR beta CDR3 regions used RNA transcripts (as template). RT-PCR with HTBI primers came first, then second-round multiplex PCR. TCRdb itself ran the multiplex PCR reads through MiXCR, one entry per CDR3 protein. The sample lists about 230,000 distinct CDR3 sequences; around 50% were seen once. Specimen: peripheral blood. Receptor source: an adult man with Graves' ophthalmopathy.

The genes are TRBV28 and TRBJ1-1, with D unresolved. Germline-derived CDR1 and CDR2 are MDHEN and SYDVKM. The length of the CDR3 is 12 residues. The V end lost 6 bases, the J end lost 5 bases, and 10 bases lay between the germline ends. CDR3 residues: CASRVRRTEAFF. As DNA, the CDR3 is TGTGCCAGCAGAGTTCGAAGGACTGAAGCTTTCTTT.

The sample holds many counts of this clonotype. The CDR3: CASSSDRNTEAFF. The CDR3 nucleotides read TGTGCCAGCAGCTCGGACAGGAACACTGAAGCTTTCTTT. This chain joins TRBV7-3 and TRBJ1-1; perhaps TRBD1 as D (6 bases). This CDR3 comprises 13 residues. Per the germline V gene, CDR1 is SGHTA and CDR2 is FQGTGA. Between the trimmed V and J ends, which lost 4 bases and 1 base, there was a span of 7 bases.

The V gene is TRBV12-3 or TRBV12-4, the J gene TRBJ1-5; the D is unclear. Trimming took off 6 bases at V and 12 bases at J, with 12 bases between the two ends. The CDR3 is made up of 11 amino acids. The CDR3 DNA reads TGTGCCAGCAGCACGACGGCCGACCAGCATTTT. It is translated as CASSTTADQHF.

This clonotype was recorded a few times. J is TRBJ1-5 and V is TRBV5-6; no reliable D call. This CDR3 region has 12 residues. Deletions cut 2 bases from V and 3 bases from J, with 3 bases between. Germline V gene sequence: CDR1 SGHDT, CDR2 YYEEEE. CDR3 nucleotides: TGTGCCAGCAGCTTAATCAATCAGCCCCAGCATTTT. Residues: CASSLINQPQHF. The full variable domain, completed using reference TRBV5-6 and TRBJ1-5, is DAGVTQSPTHLIKTRGQQVTLRCSPKSGHDTVSWYQQALGQGPQFIFQYYEEEERQRGNFPDRFSGHQFPNYSSELNVNALLLGDSALYLCASSLINQPQHFGDGTRLSIL.

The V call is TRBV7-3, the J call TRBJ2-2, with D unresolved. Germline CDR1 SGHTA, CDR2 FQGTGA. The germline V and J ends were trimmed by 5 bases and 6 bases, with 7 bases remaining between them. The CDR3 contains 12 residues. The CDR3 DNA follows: TGTGCCAGCAGCCGGTCGGCCGGGGAGCTGTTTTTT. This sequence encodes CASSRSAGELFF. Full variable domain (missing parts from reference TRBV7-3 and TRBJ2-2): GAGVSQTPSNKVTEKGKYVELRCDPISGHTALYWYRQSLGQGPEFLIYFQGTGAADDSGLPNDRFFAVRPEGSVSTLKIQRTERGDSAVYLCASSRSAGELFFGEGSRLTVL.

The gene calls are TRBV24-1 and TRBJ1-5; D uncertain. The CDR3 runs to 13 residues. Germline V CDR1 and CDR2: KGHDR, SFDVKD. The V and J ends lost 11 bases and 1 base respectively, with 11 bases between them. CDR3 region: CASRIDSNQPQHF. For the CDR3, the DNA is TGTGCCAGCAGGATCGACAGCAATCAGCCCCAGCATTTT.

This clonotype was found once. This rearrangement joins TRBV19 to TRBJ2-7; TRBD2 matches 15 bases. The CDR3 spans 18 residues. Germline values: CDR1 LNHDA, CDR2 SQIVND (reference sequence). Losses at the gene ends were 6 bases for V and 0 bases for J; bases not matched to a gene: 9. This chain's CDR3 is CASSRRGTSGRSSYEQYF. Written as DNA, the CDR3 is TGTGCCAGTAGCCGCCGCGGGACTAGCGGGAGGAGCTCCTACGAGCAGTACTTC. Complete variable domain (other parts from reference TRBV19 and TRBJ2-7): DGGITQSPKYLFRKEGQNVTLSCEQNLNHDAMYWYRQDPGQGLRLIYYSQIVNDFQKGDIAEGYSVSREKKESFPLTVTSAQKNPTAFYLCASSRRGTSGRSSYEQYFGPGTRLTVT.

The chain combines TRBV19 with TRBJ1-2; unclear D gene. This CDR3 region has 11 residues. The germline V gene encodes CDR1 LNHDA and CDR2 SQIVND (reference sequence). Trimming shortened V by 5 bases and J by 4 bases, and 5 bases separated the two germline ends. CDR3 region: CASSRAYGYTF. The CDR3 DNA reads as TGTGCCAGTAGTCGGGCCTATGGCTACACCTTC.

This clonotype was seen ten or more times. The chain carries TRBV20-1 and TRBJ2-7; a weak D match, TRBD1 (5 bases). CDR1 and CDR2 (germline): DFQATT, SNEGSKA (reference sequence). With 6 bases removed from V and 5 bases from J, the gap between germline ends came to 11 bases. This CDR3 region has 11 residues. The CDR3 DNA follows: TGCAGTGCGGAGACAGCCCACGAGCAGTACTTC. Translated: CSAETAHEQYF.

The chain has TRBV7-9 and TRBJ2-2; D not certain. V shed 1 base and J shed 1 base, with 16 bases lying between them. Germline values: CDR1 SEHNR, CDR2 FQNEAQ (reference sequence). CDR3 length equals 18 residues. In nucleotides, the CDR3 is TGTGCCAGCAGCTTAGGGCTTCAGGTGATCCTGAACACCGGGGAGCTGTTTTTT. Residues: CASSLGLQVILNTGELFF.

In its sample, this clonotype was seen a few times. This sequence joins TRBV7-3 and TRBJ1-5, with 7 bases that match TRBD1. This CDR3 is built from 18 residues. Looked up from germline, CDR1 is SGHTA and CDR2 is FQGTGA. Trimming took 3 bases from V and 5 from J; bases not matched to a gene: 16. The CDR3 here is CASSLTFWGDRVDQPQHF. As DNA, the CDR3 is TGTGCCAGCAGCTTGACCTTTTGGGGTGACAGGGTTGATCAGCCCCAGCATTTT.

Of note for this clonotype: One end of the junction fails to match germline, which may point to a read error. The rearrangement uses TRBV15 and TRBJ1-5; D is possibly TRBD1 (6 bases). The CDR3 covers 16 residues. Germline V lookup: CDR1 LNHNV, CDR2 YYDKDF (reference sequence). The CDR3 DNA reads TGTGCCACCAGCAGAGTGCCGACAGGACACAATCAACCCCAGCATTTT. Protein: CATSRVPTGHNQPQHF.

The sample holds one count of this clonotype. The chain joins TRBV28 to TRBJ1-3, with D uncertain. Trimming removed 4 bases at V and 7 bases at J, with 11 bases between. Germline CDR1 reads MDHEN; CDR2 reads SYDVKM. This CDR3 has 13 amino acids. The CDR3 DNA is TGTGCCAGCAGTTCCCGGATGGGCAACACCATATATTTT. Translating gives CASSSRMGNTIYF.

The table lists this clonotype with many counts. CDR3 amino acids: CASSPRFGAAGELFF. CDR3 coding DNA: TGTGCCAGCAGCCCGCGTTTCGGGGCGGCCGGGGAGCTGTTTTTT. V gene TRBV14 combines with J gene TRBJ2-2, with D perhaps being TRBD1 or TRBD2 (5 bases each). The CDR3 extends over 15 amino acids. Trimming pared 4 bases from V and 6 bases from J, leaving 15 bases between. In germline, CDR1 is SGHDN, CDR2 FVKESK.

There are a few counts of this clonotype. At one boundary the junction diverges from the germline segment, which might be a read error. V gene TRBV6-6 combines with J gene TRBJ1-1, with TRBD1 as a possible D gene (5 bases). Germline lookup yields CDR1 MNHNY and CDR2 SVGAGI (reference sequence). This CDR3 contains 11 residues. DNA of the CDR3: TGTGCCAGCAGTTACTCGGGGGGTGAACTCTTT. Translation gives CASSYSGGELF.

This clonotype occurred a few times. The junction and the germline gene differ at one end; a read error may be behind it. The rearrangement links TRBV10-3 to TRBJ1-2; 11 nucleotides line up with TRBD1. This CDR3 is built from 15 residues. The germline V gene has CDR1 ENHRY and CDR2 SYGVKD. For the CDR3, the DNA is TGTGCCAGCAGTAAGGACAGGGGGCCCAACTATGGCTACACCTTC. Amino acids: CASSKDRGPNYGYTF.

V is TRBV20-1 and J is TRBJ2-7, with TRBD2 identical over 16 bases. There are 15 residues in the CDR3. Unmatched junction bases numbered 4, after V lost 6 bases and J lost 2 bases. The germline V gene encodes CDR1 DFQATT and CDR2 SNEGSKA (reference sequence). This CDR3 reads CSAMGLAGGTYEQYF. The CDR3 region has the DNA TGCAGTGCCATGGGACTAGCGGGGGGGACCTACGAGCAGTACTTC.